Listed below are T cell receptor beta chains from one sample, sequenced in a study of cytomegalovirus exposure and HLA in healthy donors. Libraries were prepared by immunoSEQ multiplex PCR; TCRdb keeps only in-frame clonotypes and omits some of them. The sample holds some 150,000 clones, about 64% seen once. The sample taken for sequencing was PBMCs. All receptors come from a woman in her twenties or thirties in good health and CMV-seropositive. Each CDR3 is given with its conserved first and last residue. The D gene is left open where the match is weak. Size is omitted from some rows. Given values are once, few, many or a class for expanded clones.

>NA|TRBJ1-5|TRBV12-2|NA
CASRLFTRSNQPQHF
TGTGCAAGTCGCTTATTTACTAGGTCAAATCAGCCCCAGCATTTT
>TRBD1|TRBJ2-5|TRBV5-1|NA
CASSFVSGQGEETQYF
TGCGCCAGCAGCTTTGTGTCGGGACAGGGGGAAGAGACCCAGTACTTC
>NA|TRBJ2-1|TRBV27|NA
CASSLAGREIGDEQFF
TGTGCCAGCAGTTTAGCTGGACGGGAAATCGGCGATGAGCAGTTCTTC
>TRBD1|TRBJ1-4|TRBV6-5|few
CASSQGARLGEKLFF
TGTGCCAGCAGCCAGGGGGCGCGTCTCGGTGAAAAACTGTTTTTT
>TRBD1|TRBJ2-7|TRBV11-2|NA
CASSFGQGASYEQYF
TGTGCCAGCAGCTTCGGACAGGGAGCCTCCTACGAGCAGTACTTC
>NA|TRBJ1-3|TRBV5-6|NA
CASSSYSAQADF
TGTGCCAGCAGCTCCTACAGCGCCCAAGCGGATTTT
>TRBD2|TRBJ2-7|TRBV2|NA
CASIPAGGQTYYEQYF
TGTGCCAGCATCCCGGCGGGAGGACAGACATACTACGAGCAGTACTTC
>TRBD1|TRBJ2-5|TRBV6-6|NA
CASSYPDRGHQETQYF
TGTGCCAGCAGTTACCCGGACAGGGGCCACCAAGAGACCCAGTACTTC
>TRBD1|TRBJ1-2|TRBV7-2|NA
CASSLGGTASAYGYTF
TGTGCCAGCAGCTTAGGGGGGACAGCCTCCGCCTATGGCTACACCTTC
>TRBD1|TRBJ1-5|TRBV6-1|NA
CASSAHRGDTYSNQPQHF
TGTGCCAGCAGTGCGCACAGGGGAGATACCTATAGCAATCAGCCCCAGCATTTT
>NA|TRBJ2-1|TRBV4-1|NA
CASSLATRVIRNEQFF
TGCGCCAGCAGCCTAGCCACTAGAGTTATTCGCAATGAGCAGTTCTTC
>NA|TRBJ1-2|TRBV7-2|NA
CASSLTAYGYTF
TGTGCCAGCAGCTTGACAGCTTACGGCTACACCTTC
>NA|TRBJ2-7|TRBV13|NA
CASSLGSGRGYEQYF
TGTGCCAGCAGCTTAGGCTCAGGACGGGGCTACGAGCAGTACTTC
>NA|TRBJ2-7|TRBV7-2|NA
CASSPLADVYEQYF
TGTGCCAGCAGTCCACTAGCTGACGTCTACGAGCAGTACTTC
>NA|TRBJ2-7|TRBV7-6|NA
CASSLATGYEQYF
TGTGCCAGCAGCTTAGCCACAGGGTACGAGCAGTACTTC
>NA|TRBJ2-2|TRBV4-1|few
CASSQAKNGELFF
TGCGCCAGCAGCCAAGCAAAAAACGGGGAGCTGTTTTTT